A single sample is the source of the 7 T cell receptor beta chains below, sequenced in a study of T cells after yellow fever vaccination. TCRdb passed the 5' RACE reads through MiXCR, listing each CDR3 protein once. The sample has roughly 330,000 distinct CDR3 sequences, 4% seen once. The specimen comprised PBMCs, sampled 5 days after the yellow fever booster vaccination. The receptors shown here come from a man between 18 and 35 years old who received the YFV17D yellow fever vaccine.

This clonotype has just a few counts. This chain joins TRBV5-1 and TRBJ2-3; 10 positions agree with TRBD2. This CDR3 region has 15 residues. Germline V gene lookup returns CDR1 SGHRS and CDR2 YFSETQ. The junction had 5 bases not matched to a gene; V was cut back by 4 bases and J by 3 bases. CDR3 bases: TGCGCCAGCAGCCCGTGGACTAGCGGTACAGATACGCAGTATTTT. Translation: CASSPWTSGTDTQYF. Combining the CDR3 with reference TRBV5-1 and TRBJ2-3 gives the whole variable domain KAGVTQTPRYLIKTRGQQVTLSCSPISGHRSVSWYQQTPGQGLQFLFEYFSETQRNKGNFPGRFSGRQFSNSRSEMNVSTLELGDSALYLCASSPWTSGTDTQYFGPGTRLTVL.

This chain uses TRBV15 with TRBJ2-1, with a weak D call TRBD1 (6 bases). Germline assignment: CDR1 LNHNV and CDR2 YYDKDF (reference sequence). The CDR3 sequence is 16 residues long. V was pared by 1 base and J by 3 bases, with 13 bases between. CDR3 loop: CATSRVQGSNYNEQFF. DNA of the CDR3: TGTGCCACCAGCAGAGTCCAGGGGTCAAACTACAATGAGCAGTTCTTC.

This clonotype was picked up a small number of times. This chain uses TRBV18 with TRBJ2-1, with 11 bases that match TRBD2. Trimming took 0 bases from V and 13 from J; bases not matched to a gene: 11. The V gene's germline CDR1 is KGHSH and CDR2 LQKENI. The CDR3 loop spans 16 amino acids. CDR3 protein: CASSPPIASGGLEQFF. CDR3 coding DNA: TGTGCCAGCTCACCACCGATCGCTAGCGGGGGGCTAGAACAGTTCTTC.

V and J are TRBV6-5 and TRBJ2-5; weak D call: TRBD1 (5 bases). The germline gives CDR1 MNHEY, CDR2 SVGAGI. The ends were cut back, 0 bases at V and 5 bases at J, with 13 bases in the middle. The CDR3 length is 15 residues. The CDR3 loop is CASSYSTAGIETQYF. In DNA, the CDR3 is TGTGCCAGCAGTTACTCGACAGCAGGGATCGAGACCCAGTACTTC.

This clonotype was observed at least ten times. The chain is built from TRBV5-1 and TRBJ1-2; no reliable D call. The CDR3 consists of 12 residues. The ends were cut back, 4 bases at V and 8 bases at J, with 12 bases in the middle. CDR1 and CDR2 (germline): SGHRS, YFSETQ. Written as DNA, the CDR3 is TGCGCCAGCAGCGGCGCGGGAGAAGGCTACACCTTC. Translated: CASSGAGEGYTF.

The chain couples TRBV4-1 to TRBJ2-3; possibly TRBD1 for D (7 bases). V lost 8 bases and J lost 3, with 15 bases in between. Per germline, CDR1 MGHRA and CDR2 YSYEKL. The CDR3 loop spans 14 amino acids. CDR3 sequence (DNA): TGCGCCAGCGGATACAGGGGAGGAACAGATACGCAGTATTTT. The encoded protein is CASGYRGGTDTQYF.

The CDR3 region has the DNA TGTGCCAGCAGCTTAAAGGGAACGCCGACGGTACCCCCCGGGGAGACCCAGTACTTC. The encoded protein is CASSLKGTPTVPPGETQYF. The V and J genes are TRBV7-6 and TRBJ2-5; D not certain. This CDR3 has 19 amino acids. Trimming shortened V by 2 bases and J by 5 bases, and 27 bases separated the two germline ends. The germline gives CDR1 SGHVS, CDR2 FNYEAQ.